This T cell receptor (beta chain) was captured in a study of T cell responses to AZD1222 COVID-19 vaccine. About the study: Second-dose timings of about 4 or about 12 weeks were pooled. Whole-study findings and limits: Increased Spike-specific TCR breadth and depth were observed after two AZD1222 doses. Clonal diversity was possibly underestimated, and the donors were mostly white British, with more females.

As regards this clone: Its antigen is unknown.

Looked up from germline, CDR1 is SGHNT and CDR2 is YYREEE (reference sequence). The V end was cut by 4 bases, the J end by 1 base, with 14 bases between. The CDR3 extends over 15 amino acids. Some clones are missing from TCRdb's copy, which holds only in-frame ones; the method was immunoSEQ multiplex PCR. The sample holds over 150,000 clones, roughly 92% seen once. The sequences come from peripheral blood, collected on day 0 of AZD1222 vaccination. This chain connects TRBV5-4 to TRBJ1-1, with no clear D. This sequence originates from an adult in good health. CDR3 sequence (DNA): TGTGCCAGCAGCGGTGGGCTCACAAGGAACACTGAAGCTTTCTTT. This gives the protein CASSGGLTRNTEAFF. Full variable domain (outside the CDR3, taken from reference TRBV5-4 and TRBJ1-1): ETGVTQSPTHLIKTRGQQVTLRCSSQSGHNTVSWYQQALGQGPQFIFQYYREEENGRGNFPPRFSGLQFPNYSSELNVNALELDDSALYLCASSGGLTRNTEAFFGQGTRLTVV.